One TCR beta chain is described in this entry. The sample holds one count of this clonotype. The antigen it recognizes is unknown. Base qualities are not recorded, but no much larger clone differs from it by a single base. Support from one read is weak. This record comes from a study of regulatory T cells in long-lasting Graves disease (dated by TCRdb to about 2021). A note on the overall study: Persistent Graves' disease meant more than 5 years of antithyroid drug treatment with TSH receptor autoantibodies that stayed positive. A total of about 33 samples underwent TCR sequencing, from around 13 patients with persistent Graves' disease and 20 or so patients with newly diagnosed Graves' disease. In the clinical cohort, patients with persistent Graves' disease had used antithyroid drugs for an average of around 10 years. Peripheral blood TCR sequencing and RNA sequencing compared persistent Graves' disease patients with newly diagnosed Graves' disease patients. The study was registered as a clinical trial and conducted in China.

The sample's time point label, decoded: persistent/refractory GD, antithyroid drugs over 5 years with positive TRAb. RNA was extracted from PBMCs in TRIzol for both TCR sequencing and RNA sequencing. The diagnosis of Graves' disease followed American Thyroid Association guidelines. Patients were recruited from an endocrinology department in Xi'an, China. Each patient gave roughly 8.4 milliliters of peripheral blood, collected in an EDTA anticoagulant tube. Ficoll Paque Plus density gradient separation was used to isolate PBMCs, and no further T cell sorting was performed. An Agilent 2100 Bioanalyzer and agarose gel were used to check RNA quality, and a NanoDrop 2000 was used to measure RNA concentration. The cysteine opens and the phenylalanine closes a CDR3 of 13 amino acids. Here the CDR3 DNA is all that survives: 39 bases in frame from base 1. As encoded in the germline V gene, CDR1 is SQVTM while CDR2 is ANQGSEA. The germline ends are 6 bases apart after V is trimmed by 0 bases and J by 4 bases.

Library generation was performed with multiplex PCR. The instrument was an Illumina HiSeq 4000. CDR3 regions were amplified by Arm-PCR with iRepertoire HTBI primers to construct TCR beta libraries. Gel purification was performed on PCR products prior to sequencing. As for the authors' bioinformatics: A total of roughly 67 TRBV and about 13 TRBJ segments were identified across samples and were used for gene usage analysis of CDR3 amino acid clonotypes. Filtered high-quality paired reads were merged into contigs using COPE and FqMerger. Contigs were aligned with BLAST to IMGT TRBV, TRBD and TRBJ reference genes, and CDR3 was defined per IMGT. Any clonotype with a frequency above 0.1% was classified as a highly expanded clone. Shannon entropy served as the measure of repertoire diversity, while the Gini coefficient captured V-J evenness. Clonotypes shared by more than one individual were considered public. TCRdb ran its own pipeline on the public reads, namely fastp trimming at Q25 and MiXCR clone calling, and kept in-frame beta chains. Rows with a matching CDR3 protein are joined into one entry that keeps the most common DNA and genes. None of the V and J calls come from the authors' own analysis; TCRdb made them. The sample records 400,000 to 500,000 distinct CDR3 sequences, around 21% of which are singletons. The ten largest clones take up 7.8% of the sample.

The paper's findings and limits, for the study overall: Patients with persistent disease shared more public clonotypes (approximately 2,500) than newly diagnosed patients did (approximately 1,000). The authors acknowledged the small sample size as a limitation that may reduce accuracy. TRBV28, TRBJ1-2 and TRBJ2-5 were preferentially used in persistent disease, while TRBV20-1 and TRBJ2-1 were favored in newly diagnosed disease. Compared with newly diagnosed patients, persistent Graves' disease patients had lower TCR Shannon entropy and fewer highly expanded clones, which suggests clonal expansion. Only peripheral blood was studied, because thyroid tissue, the primary lesion, was inaccessible. Sequencing and analysis were limited to the TCR beta chain.

Sequences were derived from peripheral blood mononuclear cells (PBMCs), sampled when the disease was refractory, from a patient treated with antithyroid drugs. This chain is built from TRBV29-1 and TRBJ1-4; the D gene cannot be resolved reliably. The receptor comes from a female donor with Graves disease. The CDR3 protein sequence reads: CSVEDRINEKLFF. DNA sequence: TGCAGCGTTGAAGACCGGATTAATGAAAAACTGTTTTTT.